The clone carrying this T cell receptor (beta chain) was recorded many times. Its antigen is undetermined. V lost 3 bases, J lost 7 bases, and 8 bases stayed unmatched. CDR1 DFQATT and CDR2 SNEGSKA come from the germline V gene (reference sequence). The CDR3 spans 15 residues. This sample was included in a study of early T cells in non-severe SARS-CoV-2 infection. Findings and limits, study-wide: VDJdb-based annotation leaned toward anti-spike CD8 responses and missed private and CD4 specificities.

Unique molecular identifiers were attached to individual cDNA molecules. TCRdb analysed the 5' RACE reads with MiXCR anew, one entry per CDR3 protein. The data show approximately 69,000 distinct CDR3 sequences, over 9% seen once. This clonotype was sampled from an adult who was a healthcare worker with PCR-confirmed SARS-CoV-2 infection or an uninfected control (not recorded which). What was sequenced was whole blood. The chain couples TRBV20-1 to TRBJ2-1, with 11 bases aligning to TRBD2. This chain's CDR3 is CSARDSGRVANEQFF. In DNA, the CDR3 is TGCAGTGCTAGGGATAGCGGGAGGGTGGCGAATGAGCAGTTCTTC.